These T cell receptor beta chains were read from a single sample in a study of cytomegalovirus exposure and HLA in healthy donors. The data were produced by immunoSEQ multiplex PCR, yet TCRdb's version contains in-frame clones alone and is incomplete. This sample yields some 46,000 clones, of which 92% are seen a single time; over 5% belongs to the top ten. The source material was PBMCs. These receptors were taken from a man between 18 and 35 years old in good health and CMV-seronegative. Each CDR3 is given with its conserved first and last residue. Fields, in order: clone size, V gene, D gene, J gene, CDR3 DNA, CDR3 protein. A D gene is named only where the DNA matches it firmly. A row's size may be missing; if present it is once, few, many or a size class.

>once|TRBV7-9|TRBD2|TRBJ2-1
TGTGCCAGCAGCCGGACTAGCGGGAACAATGAGCAGTTCTTC
CASSRTSGNNEQFF
>-|TRBV13|TRBD2|TRBJ2-2
TGTGCCAGCAGCCCGGGACTAGCGGGAGGTAACACCGGGGAGCTGTTTTTT
CASSPGLAGGNTGELFF
>-|TRBV15|-|TRBJ2-1
TGTGCCACCAGCAGAGATCAGGGGCTCCCCTACAATGAGCAGTTCTTC
CATSRDQGLPYNEQFF
>-|TRBV6-5|TRBD1|TRBJ2-2
TGTGCCAGCAGCTCCGGACAGGGTCCGTCCGGGGAGCTGTTTTTT
CASSSGQGPSGELFF
>-|TRBV9|-|TRBJ1-1
TGTGCCAGCAGCGCTGGGGGGGGTAACACTGAAGCTTTCTTT
CASSAGGGNTEAFF
>-|TRBV7-9|-|TRBJ1-2
TGTGCCAGCAGCTTGACAGAATTCGGATTCTATGGCTACACCTTC
CASSLTEFGFYGYTF
>-|TRBV28|-|TRBJ2-1
TGTGCCAGCAGTCCGTTAAATGAGCAGTTCTTC
CASSPLNEQFF
>-|TRBV6-5|-|TRBJ1-2
TGTGCCAGCAGTCCCGGGACATTTGCTAACTATGGCTACACCTTC
CASSPGTFANYGYTF
>few|TRBV6-5|TRBD1|TRBJ2-7
TGTGCCAGCAGTTACTCAGGGACAGGGGTAGGCGAGCAGTACTTC
CASSYSGTGVGEQYF
>-|TRBV7-9|-|TRBJ2-2
TGTGCCAGCAGCTTAGAGGTGGCGGCCGGGGAGCTGTTTTTT
CASSLEVAAGELFF
>-|TRBV11-3|-|TRBJ2-7
TGTGCCAGCAGCCCGAAAACCAGGGTCTACGAGCAGTACTTC
CASSPKTRVYEQYF
>-|TRBV11-3|-|TRBJ2-5
TGTGCCAGCAGCAAAGGGGCAGACAACCAAGAGACCCAGTACTTC
CASSKGADNQETQYF
>-|TRBV27|-|TRBJ1-1
TGTGCCAGCAGTCGGTCTCGTGCGTCGAACACTGAAGCTTTCTTT
CASSRSRASNTEAFF
>-|TRBV6-5|-|TRBJ2-3
TGTGCCAGCAGTTACTCGTCGGTGGTCACAGATACGCAGTATTTT
CASSYSSVVTDTQYF
>-|TRBV7-3|-|TRBJ2-1
TGTGCCAGCAGCTTAACGCCTAGTAGCAATGAGCAGTTCTTC
CASSLTPSSNEQFF
>-|TRBV23-1|TRBD2|TRBJ2-5
TGCGCCAGCAGTCATGTGGTAGCGGGGGCCCAAGAGACCCAGTACTTC
CASSHVVAGAQETQYF